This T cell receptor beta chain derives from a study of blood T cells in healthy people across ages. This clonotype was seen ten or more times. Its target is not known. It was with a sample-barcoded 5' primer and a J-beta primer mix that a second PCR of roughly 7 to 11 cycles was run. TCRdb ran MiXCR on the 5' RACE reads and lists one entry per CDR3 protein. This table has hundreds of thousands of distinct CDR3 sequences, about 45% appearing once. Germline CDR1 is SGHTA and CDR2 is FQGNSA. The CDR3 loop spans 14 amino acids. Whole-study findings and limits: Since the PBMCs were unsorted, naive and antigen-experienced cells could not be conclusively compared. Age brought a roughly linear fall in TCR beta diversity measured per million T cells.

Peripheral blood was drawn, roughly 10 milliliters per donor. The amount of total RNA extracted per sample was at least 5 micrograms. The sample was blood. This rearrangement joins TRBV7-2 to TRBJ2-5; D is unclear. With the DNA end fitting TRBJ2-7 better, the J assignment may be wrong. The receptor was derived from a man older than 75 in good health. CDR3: CASSLEGSSREQYF. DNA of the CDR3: TGTGCCAGCAGCTTAGAAGGTAGCAGCCGCGAGCAGTACTTC.